Following are 15 T cell receptor beta chains from one sample sequenced in a study of cytomegalovirus exposure and HLA in healthy donors. The PCR was carried out with 60 Vbeta primers and 13 Jbeta primers. Measured with immunoSEQ multiplex PCR; TCRdb has only the in-frame clones, and not every one. Here the sample spans some 140,000 clones, roughly 80% being singletons. The sequenced sample was PBMCs. These receptors originate from a female donor in good health and CMV-seronegative.

The CDR3 loop is CATSSANSRQTSANYGYTF. The CDR3 DNA follows: TGTGCCACCAGCAGTGCTAATTCCCGACAGACGTCAGCTAACTATGGCTACACCTTC. The chain links TRBV15 to TRBJ1-2; tentatively, D is TRBD1 (5 bases). This CDR3 is built from 19 residues. V was clipped by 3 bases and J by 0 bases, with 23 bases between them. In germline, CDR1 is LNHNV, CDR2 YYDKDF (reference sequence). The whole variable domain, filled in from reference TRBV15 and TRBJ1-2, reads DAMVIQNPRYQVTQFGKPVTLSCSQTLNHNVMYWYQQKSSQAPKLLFHYYDKDFNNEADTPDNFQSRRPNTSFCFLDIRSPGLGDTAMYLCATSSANSRQTSANYGYTFGSGTRLTVV.

The chain recombines TRBV6-5 with TRBJ2-1; TRBD1 aligns across 8 bases. V dropped 7 bases and J dropped 6; count of bases not matched to a gene: 8. From germline, CDR1 is MNHEY and CDR2 SVGAGI. The CDR3 consists of 14 residues. This CDR3 reads CASKGDRLGNEQFF. Written as DNA, the CDR3 is TGTGCCAGCAAGGGGGACAGGTTGGGCAATGAGCAGTTCTTC.

This clone was detected only once. The V call is TRBV4-3, the J call TRBJ2-5, with 9 nucleotides matching TRBD2. CDR3 length equals 13 residues. The V segment lost 4 bases and the J segment 4 bases; nucleotides outside the gene matches: 1. CDR1 is LGHNA, CDR2 YSLEER, per germline. CDR3 DNA: TGCGCCAGCAGCCGGGGACTAGCAGAGACCCAGTACTTC. Amino acid sequence: CASSRGLAETQYF.

In this sample, this clone turned up a few times. This chain connects TRBV5-1 to TRBJ1-1; tentatively, D is TRBD1 (5 bases). CDR1 and CDR2 from the germline V gene are SGHRS and YFSETQ. V lost 0 bases, J lost 5 bases, and 17 bases lay in between. The CDR3 covers 16 residues. The CDR3 sequence is CASSLAQTAGWTEAFF. The CDR3 DNA sequence: TGCGCCAGCAGCTTGGCCCAGACAGCGGGTTGGACTGAAGCTTTCTTT.

This clone was seen just once. The V call is TRBV4-1, the J call TRBJ2-2; 7 bases line up with TRBD2. CDR1 and CDR2 from the germline V gene are MGHRA and YSYEKL. The CDR3 covers 16 residues. The V segment lost 2 bases and the J segment 3 bases; nucleotides outside the gene matches: 6. CDR3 coding DNA: TGCGCCAGCAGCCAAATGTGGGAGGGACACACCGGGGAGCTGTTTTTT. Translating it yields CASSQMWEGHTGELFF.

The rearrangement links TRBV4-3 to TRBJ2-1; D uncertain. Germline assignment: CDR1 LGHNA and CDR2 YSLEER. Trimming stripped 0 bases from V and 0 bases from J, with 9 bases between. The CDR3 covers 16 residues. The CDR3 region is CASSQDHSSSYNEQFF. The CDR3 DNA sequence: TGCGCCAGCAGCCAAGATCACAGTAGCTCCTACAATGAGCAGTTCTTC.

This chain links TRBV15 with TRBJ2-7, with D maybe TRBD1 (5 bases). With 2 bases removed from V and 4 bases from J, the gap between germline ends came to 15 bases. Germline assignment: CDR1 LNHNV and CDR2 YYDKDF (reference sequence). This CDR3 is 15 amino acids long. CDR3 nucleotide sequence: TGTGCCACCAGCAGACAGGGCGGTCTGGTTTACGAGCAGTACTTC. Amino acid sequence: CATSRQGGLVYEQYF.

The chain joins TRBV9 to TRBJ2-7; 8 nucleotides agree with TRBD2. Germline CDR1 SGDLS, CDR2 YYNGEE. V dropped 0 bases and J dropped 1; count of bases not matched to a gene: 3. The CDR3 covers 15 residues. CDR3 protein: CASSVEGGGSYEQYF. In nucleotides, the CDR3 is TGTGCCAGCAGCGTAGAGGGCGGGGGGTCCTACGAGCAGTACTTC.

This clone came up a few times. DNA of the CDR3: TGTGCCAGCAGTTTATCAAGAGAGGGGACCCAGTACTTC. It yields the protein CASSLSREGTQYF. This rearrangement joins TRBV27 to TRBJ2-5, with D maybe TRBD2 (5 bases). This CDR3 region has 13 residues. Trimming pared 0 bases from V and 7 bases from J, leaving 9 bases between. CDR1 is MNHEY, CDR2 SMNVEV, per germline (reference sequence).

The chain employs TRBV27 and TRBJ2-7, with D perhaps TRBD2 (5 bases). The germline V gene encodes CDR1 MNHEY and CDR2 SMNVEV (reference sequence). The V and J ends lost 6 bases and 5 bases respectively, with 20 bases between them. This CDR3 is built from 15 residues. This chain's CDR3 is CASRLWTHKGDEQYF. As DNA, the CDR3 is TGTGCCAGCAGGCTTTGGACGCACAAGGGAGACGAGCAGTACTTC.

The V call is TRBV21-1, the J call TRBJ1-5; the table's D call, TRBD1, was not checked against the DNA. TRBV21-1 is classified as a pseudogene. This CDR3 region has 16 residues. This chain's CDR3 is CASSTTGLGGNQPQHF. DNA of the CDR3: TGTGCCAGCAGCACGACAGGGTTGGGTGGCAATCAGCCCCAGCATTTT.

The genes are TRBV15 and TRBJ1-5, with D unclear. V dropped 0 bases and J dropped 3 bases, with 9 bases sitting between them. Germline V gene sequence: CDR1 LNHNV, CDR2 YYDKDF (reference sequence). The CDR3 consists of 15 residues. This CDR3 is CATSRDWQNNQPQHF. CDR3 nucleotides: TGTGCCACCAGCAGAGATTGGCAGAACAATCAGCCCCAGCATTTT.

The V and J genes are TRBV10-3 and TRBJ2-2, with TRBD1 identical over 8 bases. Germline CDR1 and CDR2: ENHRY and SYGVKD. The CDR3 is made up of 17 amino acids. V trimming: 4 bases; J trimming: 6 bases; junction bases outside the gene matches: 13. The CDR3 coding sequence is TGTGCCATCAGTGGAAAGACAGGGGAAGTAAGGTCCGGGGAGCTGTTTTTT. Translated: CAISGKTGEVRSGELFF.

The rearrangement joins TRBV16 to TRBJ1-5; D is unclear. The CDR3 is 15 residues long. V was clipped by 2 bases and J by 3 bases, with 11 bases between them. Looked up from germline, CDR1 is KGHSY and CDR2 is FQNENV. In DNA form, the CDR3 reads TGTGCCAGCAGCCAACCTCAAAGCTACAATCAGCCCCAGCATTTT. Its protein is CASSQPQSYNQPQHF.

This clone appeared once. CDR3: CASSIWQDNEQFF. As DNA, the CDR3 is TGTGCCAGTAGTATATGGCAGGACAATGAGCAGTTCTTC. The rearrangement joins TRBV19 to TRBJ2-1; D gene unclear. Germline CDR1 LNHDA, CDR2 SQIVND (reference sequence). V lost 2 bases to trimming and J lost 5 bases, with 7 bases between them. The CDR3 loop spans 13 amino acids.